This TCR beta chain came from a study of PD-1 blockade in classical Hodgkin lymphoma. After autologous stem cell transplantation all patients relapsed, and prior brentuximab vedotin exposure differed between cohorts. About this clone: What it recognizes is unknown.

Using immunoSEQ multiplex PCR, the repertoire was profiled, and TCRdb retains in-frame clones only, with some absent. The repertoire includes about 53,000 clones, over 70% of them detected once, and about 15% sits in the top ten. Overall study results and limits: The diversity seen at baseline in complete responders resembled that of newly diagnosed patients. Baseline TCR diversity was reportedly lower in newly diagnosed patients than healthy donors. TCR diversity in CD4+, not CD8+, cells rose significantly by C4D1.

Germline lookup yields CDR1 MNHEY and CDR2 SMNVEV (reference sequence). This CDR3 comprises 16 residues. Trimming took off 3 bases at V and 0 bases at J, with 12 bases between the two ends. This receptor was obtained from a human donor with classical Hodgkin lymphoma. This chain connects TRBV27 to TRBJ2-1, with D maybe TRBD2 (6 bases). This material consisted of peripheral blood mononuclear cells (PBMCs), taken at baseline. In DNA form, the CDR3 reads TGTGCCAGCAGTTTTCTGAGTAGCGGCTCCTACAATGAGCAGTTCTTC. Protein sequence: CASSFLSSGSYNEQFF.